What follows describes a single T cell receptor (beta chain). The antigen is not known. This sample was taken from a study of cytomegalovirus exposure and HLA in healthy donors. General study findings and limits: More clonal expansion characterized HLA-associated TCR beta chains than equally common others in a later analysis.

J was trimmed by 3 bases and V by 6 bases; bases with no gene match: 12. The CDR3 length is 16 residues. The germline CDR1 and CDR2 sequences are SGHAT and FQNNGV. A multiplex PCR was run with 60 Vbeta primers and 13 Jbeta primers. TCRdb's table, derived via immunoSEQ multiplex PCR, lists solely in-frame clones and lacks some. The table includes about 110,000 clones, 83% detected once. The chain carries TRBV11-2 and TRBJ2-7, with TRBD2 matching 9 bases. The sequence was collected from a man aged 18 to 35 in good health and CMV-seronegative. The sequenced material came from PBMCs. CDR3 amino acids: CASRSGTSLLSYEQYF. CDR3 bases: TGTGCCAGCAGGTCCGGGACTAGCTTATTAAGCTACGAGCAGTACTTC.